These 27 T cell receptor beta chains were all obtained from the same sample, sequenced in a study of blood T cell repertoires in COVID-19. Libraries were prepared by immunoSEQ multiplex PCR; TCRdb keeps only in-frame clonotypes and omits some of them. Here the sample spans over 200,000 clones, roughly 85% being singletons. The specimen was peripheral blood. The receptors were sampled from a woman aged 18-29 years who had recovered from COVID-19.

V usage is TRBV7-3 and J usage is TRBJ2-1; TRBD2 agrees at 10 bases. The germline V gene encodes CDR1 SGHTA and CDR2 FQGTGA. The CDR3 runs 16 residues. The V gene end was trimmed by 4 bases and the J gene end by 8 bases; junction bases not matched to a gene: 11. In DNA, the CDR3 is TGTGCCAGCAGCTCGCAACGCGCTAGCGGGAGTTATGAGCAGTTCTTC. Its protein is CASSSQRASGSYEQFF.

The rearrangement uses TRBV10-3 and TRBJ2-1, with 10 bases lining up with TRBD2. The V gene end was trimmed by 0 bases and the J gene end by 7 bases; junction bases not matched to a gene: 3. The CDR3 covers 15 residues. The germline CDR1 and CDR2 sequences are ENHRY and SYGVKD. CDR3 nucleotides: TGTGCCATCAGTGAGTCACTAGCGGGAAAGAATGAGCAGTTCTTC. Its translation is CAISESLAGKNEQFF.

The V and J genes are TRBV5-6 and TRBJ1-3; D is unclear. This CDR3 region has 15 residues. Looked up from germline, CDR1 is SGHDT and CDR2 is YYEEEE. Trimming removed 1 base at V and 1 base at J, with 9 bases between. This chain's CDR3 is CASSLLAVSGNTIYF. The DNA for the CDR3 is TGTGCCAGCAGCTTGCTGGCAGTTTCTGGAAACACCATATATTTT.

The chain's CDR3 is CASSRDSNYGYTF. CDR3 bases: TGTGCCAGCTCACGTGACTCCAACTATGGCTACACCTTC. The chain joins TRBV18 to TRBJ1-2; no clear D. The germline gives CDR1 KGHSH, CDR2 LQKENI. The CDR3 has 13 residues. Trimming left V 4 bases short and J 2 bases short, with 8 bases between.

The genes are TRBV6-6 and TRBJ1-1; TRBD1 matches at 10 bases. Germline trimming cut 2 bases from V and 3 bases from J; bases unmatched to any gene: 6. CDR1 and CDR2 from the germline V gene are MNHNY and SVGAGI (reference sequence). This CDR3 region has 16 residues. The CDR3: CASSYPSGTGDTEAFF. DNA for the CDR3: TGTGCCAGCAGTTACCCATCCGGGACAGGGGACACTGAAGCTTTCTTT.

The V gene is TRBV27, the J gene TRBJ2-3, with D possibly matching TRBD1 (7 bases). Germline loops: CDR1 MNHEY, CDR2 SMNVEV (reference sequence). Trimming stripped 5 bases from V and 6 bases from J, with 15 bases between. The CDR3 has 14 residues. As DNA, the CDR3 is TGTGCCAGCAGTCTCGGGGCAGGGGGGGATACGCAGTATTTT. Protein product: CASSLGAGGDTQYF.

There are a few counts of this clone. V usage is TRBV11-3 and J usage is TRBJ1-1; TRBD1 agrees at 9 bases. The V gene's germline CDR1 is SGHNT and CDR2 YENEEA. CDR3 length: 15 amino acids. The V gene end was trimmed by 5 bases and the J gene end by 4 bases; junction bases not matched to a gene: 8. The DNA for the CDR3 is TGTGCCAGCAGCCCCGGGACAGGGAGGGGCACTGAAGCTTTCTTT. Its translation is CASSPGTGRGTEAFF.

The genes are TRBV12-3 or TRBV12-4 and TRBJ2-7, with a weak D call TRBD2 (5 bases). The CDR3 sequence is 11 residues long. Deletions cut 3 bases from V and 12 bases from J, with 12 bases between. The CDR3 sequence is CASSFGLARYF. CDR3 nucleotides: TGTGCCAGCAGTTTTGGGCTAGCACGGTACTTC.

This clone showed up just once. This sequence joins TRBV4-2 and TRBJ2-7; 11 bases agree with TRBD2. V was clipped by 4 bases and J by 3 bases; unmatched bases: 2. The CDR3 consists of 14 residues. CDR1 and CDR2 (germline): LGHNA, YNFKEQ. The CDR3 sequence is CASSLGTSGYEQYF. CDR3 coding DNA: TGTGCCAGCAGCCTAGGGACTAGCGGCTACGAGCAGTACTTC.

Only one count was recorded for this clone. This sequence joins TRBV9 and TRBJ1-5; 7 bases line up with TRBD1. Germline-derived CDR1 and CDR2 are SGDLS and YYNGEE. The CDR3 spans 14 residues. Trimming at V came to 5 bases and at J to 6 bases, leaving 8 bases not matched to a gene. CDR3 residues: CASRSGTDSQPQHF. CDR3 coding DNA: TGTGCCAGCAGGTCCGGGACAGACTCTCAGCCCCAGCATTTT. The full variable domain, its missing parts supplied by reference TRBV9 and TRBJ1-5, is DSGVTQTPKHLITATGQRVTLRCSPRSGDLSVYWYQQSLDQGLQFLIQYYNGEERAKGNILERFSAQQFPDLHSELNLSSLELGDSALYFCASRSGTDSQPQHFGDGTRLSIL.

This clone was recorded only once. V usage is TRBV7-9 and J usage is TRBJ2-7; 10 bases match TRBD1. The CDR3 extends over 16 amino acids. Germline V gives CDR1 SEHNR, CDR2 FQNEAQ (reference sequence). J was trimmed by 0 bases and V by 3 bases; bases with no gene match: 5. The CDR3 sequence is CASSFSRDRGSYEQYF. In DNA, the CDR3 is TGTGCCAGCAGCTTCAGCCGGGACAGGGGCTCCTACGAGCAGTACTTC. Combining the CDR3 with reference TRBV7-9 and TRBJ2-7 gives the whole variable domain DTGVSQNPRHKITKRGQNVTFRCDPISEHNRLYWYRQTLGQGPEFLTYFQNEAQLEKSRLLSDRFSAERPKGSFSTLEIQRTEQGDSAMYLCASSFSRDRGSYEQYFGPGTRLTVT.

The chain uses TRBV7-2 and TRBJ1-1, with a tentative D call TRBD1 (5 bases). This CDR3 is 13 amino acids long. Germline V gives CDR1 SGHTA, CDR2 FQGNSA. The ends were cut back, 2 bases at V and 4 bases at J, with 8 bases in the middle. The CDR3 protein is CASSLPGGTEAFF. Here the CDR3 DNA reads TGTGCCAGCAGCTTACCGGGGGGCACTGAAGCTTTCTTT. Looking up the rest from reference TRBV7-2 and TRBJ1-1 gives the full variable domain: GAGVSQSPSNKVTEKGKDVELRCDPISGHTALYWYRQSLGQGLEFLIYFQGNSAPDKSGLPSDRFSAERTGGSVSTLTIQRTQQEDSAVYLCASSLPGGTEAFFGQGTRLTVV.

The chain couples TRBV5-1 to TRBJ1-1; no definite D call. Germline lookup yields CDR1 SGHRS and CDR2 YFSETQ. The CDR3 length is 13 residues. Trimming removed 0 bases from V and 3 bases from J, with 6 bases in between. The CDR3 DNA follows: TGCGCCAGCAGCTTGGACTCCTACACTGAAGCTTTCTTT. It is translated as CASSLDSYTEAFF.

The chain uses TRBV6-4 and TRBJ2-1; 10 bases line up with TRBD2. Germline-derived CDR1 and CDR2 are MRHNA and SNTAGT. This CDR3 comprises 16 residues. Germline trimming cut 2 bases from V and 4 bases from J; bases unmatched to any gene: 5. The chain's CDR3 is CASSDGAGGPYNEQFF. In DNA, the CDR3 is TGTGCCAGCAGTGACGGAGCGGGAGGGCCGTACAATGAGCAGTTCTTC.

The chain uses TRBV7-3 and TRBJ2-3; TRBD2 matches at 9 bases. The CDR3 extends over 15 amino acids. With 5 bases clipped from V and 1 base from J, the junction kept 4 bases outside the gene matches. Germline V gene sequence: CDR1 SGHTA, CDR2 FQGTGA. DNA of the CDR3: TGTGCCAGCAGCCTTAGCGGGAGCGGCACAGATACGCAGTATTTT. Protein: CASSLSGSGTDTQYF.

The rearrangement links TRBV19 to TRBJ2-7; perhaps TRBD1 as D (7 bases). Germline V gene data show CDR1 as LNHDA and CDR2 as SQIVND (reference sequence). The CDR3 consists of 16 residues. V dropped 4 bases and J dropped 1 base, with 17 bases sitting between them. The CDR3 loop is CASSTRETGLSYEQYF. The CDR3 bases are TGTGCCAGTAGTACCCGGGAGACAGGGTTATCCTACGAGCAGTACTTC.

This clone was seen once. The J gene is TRBJ2-1, the V gene TRBV20-1; D gene ambiguous. V gave up 5 bases and J gave up 8 bases, with 10 bases separating them. The length of the CDR3 is 11 residues. The V gene's germline CDR1 is DFQATT and CDR2 SNEGSKA (reference sequence). The CDR3 DNA reads TGCAGTGCTGGTCTAGGATATGAGCAGTTCTTC. Residues: CSAGLGYEQFF.

The chain carries TRBV19 and TRBJ1-2; no clear D. The V gene lost 5 bases and the J gene lost 0 bases, with 7 bases spanning the gap. The germline CDR1 and CDR2 sequences are LNHDA and SQIVND (reference sequence). The length of the CDR3 is 13 residues. The CDR3 DNA is TGTGCCAGTAGTTTTACAGCTAACTATGGCTACACCTTC. It codes for CASSFTANYGYTF.

The rearrangement joins TRBV4-3 to TRBJ1-2; D may be TRBD1 (6 bases). The germline CDR1 and CDR2 sequences are LGHNA and YSLEER. V dropped 1 base and J dropped 4 bases, with 13 bases sitting between them. The CDR3 sequence is 15 residues long. CDR3 sequence (DNA): TGCGCCAGCAGCCAAGCGGGGGGCAAGGGCTATGGCTACACCTTC. Protein sequence: CASSQAGGKGYGYTF.

This chain uses TRBV6-2 or TRBV6-3 with TRBJ1-2; D not resolved. Between the trimmed V and J ends, which lost 5 bases and 4 bases, there was a span of 11 bases. The CDR3 runs 13 residues. Germline CDR1 reads MNHEY; CDR2 reads SVGEGT. CDR3 nucleotide sequence: TGTGCCAGCAGTGAGGTTCCTGCCTATGGCTACACCTTC. This gives the protein CASSEVPAYGYTF.

The genes are TRBV19 and TRBJ2-5; tentative D call: TRBD1 (6 bases). The CDR3 runs 13 residues. V was clipped by 3 bases and J by 4 bases, with 9 bases between them. CDR1 LNHDA and CDR2 SQIVND come from the germline V gene (reference sequence). The CDR3 loop reads CASSIRGGETQYF. The CDR3 nucleotides read TGTGCCAGTAGTATTAGAGGGGGAGAGACCCAGTACTTC.

J is TRBJ2-7 and V is TRBV4-1, with a tentative D call TRBD1 (5 bases). Trimming removed 6 bases at V and 0 bases at J, with 18 bases between. Germline V gene sequence: CDR1 MGHRA, CDR2 YSYEKL. The CDR3 extends over 16 amino acids. The CDR3 DNA follows: TGCGCCAGCAGTCGCTATTCAACAGGAAGCTCCTACGAGCAGTACTTC. This translates into CASSRYSTGSSYEQYF.

The chain links TRBV7-2 to TRBJ1-2, with D possibly matching TRBD1 (5 bases). The CDR3 has 14 residues. V lost 1 base and J lost 4, with 10 bases in between. The V gene's germline CDR1 is SGHTA and CDR2 FQGNSA. The CDR3 loop is CASSLDRGLYGYTF. The CDR3 DNA sequence: TGTGCCAGCAGCTTAGATAGGGGCCTCTATGGCTACACCTTC.

The J gene is TRBJ1-6, the V gene TRBV7-2; D perhaps matches TRBD1 (5 bases). Between the trimmed V and J ends, which lost 5 bases and 7 bases, there was a span of 24 bases. This CDR3 region has 18 residues. The germline V gene has CDR1 SGHTA and CDR2 FQGNSA. In DNA form, the CDR3 reads TGTGCCAGCAGCCAACAAGGTGGTTGGGCAGGGTTGAATTCACCCCTCCACTTT. Its translation: CASSQQGGWAGLNSPLHF. The full variable domain, its missing parts supplied by reference TRBV7-2 and TRBJ1-6, is GAGVSQSPSNKVTEKGKDVELRCDPISGHTALYWYRQSLGQGLEFLIYFQGNSAPDKSGLPSDRFSAERTGGSVSTLTIQRTQQEDSAVYLCASSQQGGWAGLNSPLHFGNGTRLTVT.

The DNA of the CDR3 is TGTGCCAGCAGTGCCGGCCTAGGGGCAGATACGCAGTATTTT. It is translated as CASSAGLGADTQYF. The chain recombines TRBV2 with TRBJ2-3, with a tentative D call TRBD1 (5 bases). V shed 4 bases and J shed 4 bases, with 12 bases lying between them. The CDR3 runs 14 residues. Germline CDR1 reads SNHLY; CDR2 reads FYNNEI.

The chain links TRBV18 to TRBJ2-1, with 11 bases aligning to TRBD1. The CDR3 sequence is 15 residues long. CDR1 and CDR2 from the germline V gene are KGHSH and LQKENI. The ends lost 8 bases at V and 7 bases at J; junction bases unmatched: 10. The CDR3 coding sequence is TGTGCCAGCACCCTGGACAGGGGGCTTTGGAATGAGCAGTTCTTC. Its protein is CASTLDRGLWNEQFF.

The chain links TRBV7-2 to TRBJ1-1; D not resolved. The V end lost 3 bases, the J end lost 2 bases, and 4 bases lay between the germline ends. The germline V gene encodes CDR1 SGHTA and CDR2 FQGNSA. This CDR3 comprises 12 residues. The CDR3 bases are TGTGCCAGCAGCTTTCCAAACACTGAAGCTTTCTTT. Encoded protein: CASSFPNTEAFF.